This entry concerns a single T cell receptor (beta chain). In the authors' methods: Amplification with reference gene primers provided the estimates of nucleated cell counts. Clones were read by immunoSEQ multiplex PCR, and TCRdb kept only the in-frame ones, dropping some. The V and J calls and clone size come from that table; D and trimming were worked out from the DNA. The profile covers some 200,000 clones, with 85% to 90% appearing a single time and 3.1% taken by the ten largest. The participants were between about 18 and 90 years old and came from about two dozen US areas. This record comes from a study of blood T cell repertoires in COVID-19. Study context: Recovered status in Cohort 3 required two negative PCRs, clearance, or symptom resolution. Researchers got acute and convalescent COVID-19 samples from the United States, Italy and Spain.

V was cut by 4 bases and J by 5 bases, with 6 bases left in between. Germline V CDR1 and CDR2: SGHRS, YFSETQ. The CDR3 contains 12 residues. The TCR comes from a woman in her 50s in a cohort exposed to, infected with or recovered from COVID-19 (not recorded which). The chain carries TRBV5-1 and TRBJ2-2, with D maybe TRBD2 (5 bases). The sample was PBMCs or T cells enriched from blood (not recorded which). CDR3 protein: CASSRDTGELFF. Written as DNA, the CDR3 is TGCGCCAGCAGCCGGGATACCGGGGAGCTGTTTTTT.